This is a list of T cell receptor beta chains from one sample in a study of Tregs in tolerant kidney transplant recipients. The data were produced by immunoSEQ multiplex PCR, yet TCRdb's version contains in-frame clones alone and is incomplete. The table records tens of thousands of clones, roughly 90% of them present only once. Sequenced material: CD4+ T cells from blood (PBMCs), taken 24 months after the transplant. All receptors come from a human patient who received a combined kidney and bone marrow transplant. Some T cells may be the graft donor's. CDR3s include the opening cysteine and the closing phenylalanine or tryptophan. A D gene is named only where the DNA matches it firmly. Not all rows give a size; the values are once, few, many and, for expanded clones, a class.

J	D	size	V	length	DNA	CDR3
TRBJ2-1	TRBD2	-	TRBV7-3	15	TGTGCCAGCAGCCCAGCGGGAGGAACGTACAATGAGCAGTTCTTC	CASSPAGGTYNEQFF
TRBJ1-2	-	-	TRBV30	13	TGTGCCTGGAGTGTTGTAACAGTAGGTGGCTACACCTTC	CAWSVVTVGGYTF
TRBJ1-2	TRBD1	-	TRBV19	14	TGTGCCAGTAGTTCGACAGGGGGCGACTATGGCTACACCTTC	CASSSTGGDYGYTF
TRBJ2-7	-	-	TRBV7-2	18	TGTGCCAGCAGCTTCCTATTCACCGCAGGTAGCGTTACCTACGAGCAGTACTTC	CASSFLFTAGSVTYEQYF
TRBJ1-2	-	-	TRBV5-1	15	TGCGCCAGCAGCTTGGCGGCAGGGGCTACGGTTGGCTACACCTTC	CASSLAAGATVGYTF
TRBJ1-6	TRBD1	-	TRBV5-1	17	TGCGCCAGCAGCTACTCAGGGGGCTTGAGGTATAATTCACCCCTCCACTTT	CASSYSGGLRYNSPLHF
TRBJ2-5	TRBD2	-	TRBV27	14	TGTGCCAGCAGTTTATCGGGACTAGGGGCGACCCAGTACTTC	CASSLSGLGATQYF
TRBJ2-3	TRBD2	-	TRBV7-2	16	TGTGCCAGCAGCTCTTCGGGGCTAGCGGGAGAAGATACGCAGTATTTT	CASSSSGLAGEDTQYF
TRBJ1-2	TRBD1	-	TRBV4-3	15	TGCGCCAGCAGCCAAGCAGACAGGGGGCTTGCTGGCTACACCTTC	CASSQADRGLAGYTF
TRBJ1-1	TRBD1	few	TRBV5-8	14	TGTGCCAGCAGCAATACAGGGGTGTACACTGAAGCTTTCTTT	CASSNTGVYTEAFF
TRBJ2-5	TRBD2	-	TRBV11-3	15	TGTGCCAGCAGCGAGAGACTAGCAGATAAAGAGACCCAGTACTTC	CASSERLADKETQYF
TRBJ1-2	TRBD1	-	TRBV11-3	13	TGTGCCAGCAGACCACAGGGGGCGGAAGGCTACACCTTC	CASRPQGAEGYTF
TRBJ2-3	TRBD2	once	TRBV25-1	16	TGTGCCAGCAGTGAATTGGCTAGCGGGAGGAGGGATACGCAGTATTTT	CASSELASGRRDTQYF
TRBJ1-1	-	-	TRBV28	12	TGTGCCAGCAGTTTAATTCCCGAGGCAGCTTTCTTT	CASSLIPEAAFF
TRBJ2-7	-	few	TRBV2	14	TGTGCCAGCATCCGGGACTTTCTGTCCCACGAGCAGTACTTC	CASIRDFLSHEQYF
TRBJ1-4	TRBD1	once	TRBV27	19	TGTGCCAGCAGTCACAAGCCAAGACAGGGAAAACCAACTAATGAAAAACTGTTTTTT	CASSHKPRQGKPTNEKLFF
TRBJ2-4	-	-	TRBV6-1	20	TGTGCCAGCAGTGAAGCGCGCCGGGGGATGGGGCTCCCAGCCAAAAACATTCAGTACTTC	CASSEARRGMGLPAKNIQYF